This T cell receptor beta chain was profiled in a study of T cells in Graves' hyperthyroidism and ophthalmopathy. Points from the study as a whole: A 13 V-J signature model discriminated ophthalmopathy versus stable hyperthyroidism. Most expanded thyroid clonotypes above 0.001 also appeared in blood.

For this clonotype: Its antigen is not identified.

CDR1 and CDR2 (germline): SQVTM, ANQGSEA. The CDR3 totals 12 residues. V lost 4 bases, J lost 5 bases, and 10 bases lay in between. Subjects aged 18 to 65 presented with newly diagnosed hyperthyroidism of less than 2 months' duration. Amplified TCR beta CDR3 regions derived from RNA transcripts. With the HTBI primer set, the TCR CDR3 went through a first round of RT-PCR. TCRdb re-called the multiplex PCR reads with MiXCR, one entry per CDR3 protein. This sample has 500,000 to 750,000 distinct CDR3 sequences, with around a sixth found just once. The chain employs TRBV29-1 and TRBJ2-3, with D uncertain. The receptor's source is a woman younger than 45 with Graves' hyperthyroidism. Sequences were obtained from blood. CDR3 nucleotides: TGCAGCGTTGCCTTGGGCGGAGATACGCAGTATTTT. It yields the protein CSVALGGDTQYF.